This TCR beta chain appears in the sequencing data of a study of T cells in Graves' hyperthyroidism and ophthalmopathy. Study at large: Blood from the periphery was taken at initial diagnosis, before any treatment.

J was trimmed by 10 bases and V by 7 bases; bases with no gene match: 8. The CDR3 is 14 amino acids. Using RNA transcripts as the source, TCR beta CDR3 regions were amplified. Initially, a first-round RT-PCR of the TCR CDR3 employed the HTBI primer set. TCRdb re-derived calls from the multiplex PCR reads in MiXCR, one entry per CDR3 protein. Among 500,000 to 750,000 distinct CDR3 sequences listed, approximately 15% were seen once. This clonotype has at least ten counts. Under 3 months was the duration of disease in ophthalmopathy patients, who also had a Clinical Activity Score of at least 3 and a NOSPECS grade of at least 4.

The material sequenced was blood. The origin of this receptor is a woman under 30 with Graves' ophthalmopathy. J is TRBJ2-1 and V is TRBV12-3 or TRBV12-4; 12 nucleotides agree with TRBD2. The CDR3: CASTTGLAGGEQFF. CDR3 nucleotides: TGTGCCAGCACTACGGGACTAGCGGGCGGAGAGCAGTTCTTC.